Shown below are 8 T cell receptor beta chains from a single sample sequenced in a study of T cell responses to AZD1222 COVID-19 vaccine. TCRdb keeps only in-frame clones here, not all; method: immunoSEQ multiplex PCR. The sample yields 77,000 or so clones, under 95% seen once. Sequenced material: peripheral blood, taken 28 days after the second AZD1222 dose. The receptors were sampled from an adult who received the AZD1222 COVID-19 vaccine.

The V call is TRBV3-1 (or the pseudogene TRBV3-2), the J call TRBJ1-2; TRBD1 might be the D (6 bases). Germline CDR1 and CDR2: LGHDT and YNNKEL (reference sequence). The V and J ends lost 1 base and 8 bases respectively, with 17 bases between them. This CDR3 region has 15 residues. The CDR3, as DNA: TGTGCCAGCAGCCAAGGAACAGGGAGGACGGGCGGCTACACCTTC. Encoded protein: CASSQGTGRTGGYTF.

The chain is built from TRBV29-1 and TRBJ2-1; no reliable D call. Trimming shortened V by 0 bases and J by 3 bases, and 15 bases separated the two germline ends. The CDR3 is 16 amino acids. Germline values: CDR1 SQVTM, CDR2 ANQGSEA. CDR3 DNA sequence: TGCAGCGTTGAAGACTTGATGCCTAACGTCTACAATGAGCAGTTCTTC. As protein: CSVEDLMPNVYNEQFF.

The rearrangement uses TRBV2 and TRBJ2-2; 9 nucleotides line up with TRBD2. V lost 4 bases, J lost 1 base, and 7 bases stayed unmatched. The CDR3 loop spans 17 amino acids. Germline assignment: CDR1 SNHLY and CDR2 FYNNEI. CDR3 sequence reads: CASSVPSGIRNTGELFF. CDR3 nucleotides: TGTGCCAGCAGTGTGCCTAGCGGGATTCGGAACACCGGGGAGCTGTTTTTT.

This rearrangement joins TRBV27 to TRBJ2-7; no firm D call. Trimming took off 5 bases at V and 6 bases at J, with 11 bases between the two ends. Germline CDR1 is MNHEY and CDR2 is SMNVEV (reference sequence). The CDR3 is 12 amino acids. CDR3 in DNA: TGTGCCAGCAGTGCTTACATAGGCGAGCAGTACTTC. It yields the protein CASSAYIGEQYF.

The rearrangement uses TRBV7-9 and TRBJ1-1, with D possibly matching TRBD1 (6 bases). Between the trimmed V and J ends, which lost 5 bases and 3 bases, there was a span of 25 bases. The CDR3 is 18 residues long. Germline CDR1 reads SEHNR; CDR2 reads FQNEAQ (reference sequence). The DNA of the CDR3 is TGTGCCAGCAGCCTTACCACACTGGGGGGCCGGAGGGACACTGAAGCTTTCTTT. Protein: CASSLTTLGGRRDTEAFF.

V is TRBV28 and J is TRBJ2-7, with 9 nucleotides matching TRBD1. The ends lost 3 bases at V and 8 bases at J; junction bases unmatched: 8. From germline, CDR1 is MDHEN and CDR2 SYDVKM. CDR3 length: 14 residues. The CDR3 DNA reads as TGTGCCAGCAGTTTGCCATCCGGGACAGGGAAGCAGTACTTC. Translated, it gives CASSLPSGTGKQYF.

The chain combines TRBV5-6 with TRBJ1-1, with 7 bases that match TRBD1. Germline assignment: CDR1 SGHDT and CDR2 YYEEEE. V gave up 4 bases and J gave up 5 bases; unmatched junction bases: 11. CDR3 size: 15 residues. The CDR3 nucleotides are TGTGCCAGCAGCGAGTTTACAACAGGGGAGACTGAAGCTTTCTTT. It yields the protein CASSEFTTGETEAFF.

The rearrangement joins TRBV5-4 to TRBJ1-4; tentative D call: TRBD1 (5 bases). Germline V gives CDR1 SGHNT, CDR2 YYREEE (reference sequence). The CDR3 loop spans 17 amino acids. V was pared by 4 bases and J by 4 bases, with 20 bases between. The CDR3 region has the DNA TGTGCCAGCAGCACGGGAGGGACCACCTATTATAATGAAAAACTGTTTTTT. This translates into CASSTGGTTYYNEKLFF.